The clone carrying this T cell receptor beta chain was counted a few times. This sample is part of a study of shared T cell receptors in the human thymus. The germline gives CDR1 ENHRY, CDR2 SYGVKD. V shed 3 bases and J 2 bases; nucleotides not matched to a gene: 5. The CDR3 is 16 residues long. Sequenced by immunoSEQ multiplex PCR; TCRdb stores in-frame clones only, minus some. Among roughly 560,000 clones listed, 75% to 80% were seen once. Separately, the same data were catalogued under a study of human thymus T cells. That source adds: Having surgery to correct congenital heart defects, healthy Finnish infants acted as the donors. Corrective cardiac operations yielded the resected thymus tissue. There appeared to be biased usage of V and J genes in thymic and blood repertoires. There were highly overlapping thymic repertoires among unrelated individuals, as related research reported.

Sequencing used thymocytes. This rearrangement joins TRBV10-3 to TRBJ2-1; the match to TRBD2 covers 9 bases. This TCR derives from a boy less than two years old with a congenital heart defect. For the CDR3, the DNA is TGTGCCATCAGTGATCCTAGCGGGAAGACCTACAATGAGCAGTTCTTC. This encodes CAISDPSGKTYNEQFF.